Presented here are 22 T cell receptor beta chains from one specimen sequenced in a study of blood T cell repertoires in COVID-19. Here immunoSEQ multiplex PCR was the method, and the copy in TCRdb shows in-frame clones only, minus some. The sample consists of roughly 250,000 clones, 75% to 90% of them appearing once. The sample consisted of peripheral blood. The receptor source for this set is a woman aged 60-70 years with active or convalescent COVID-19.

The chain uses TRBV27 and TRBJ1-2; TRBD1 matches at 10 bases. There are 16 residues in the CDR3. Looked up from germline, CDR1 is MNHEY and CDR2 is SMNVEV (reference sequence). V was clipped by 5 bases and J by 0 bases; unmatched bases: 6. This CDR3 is CASSGTGDRANYGYTF. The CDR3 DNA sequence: TGTGCCAGCAGTGGGACAGGGGATCGAGCTAACTATGGCTACACCTTC.

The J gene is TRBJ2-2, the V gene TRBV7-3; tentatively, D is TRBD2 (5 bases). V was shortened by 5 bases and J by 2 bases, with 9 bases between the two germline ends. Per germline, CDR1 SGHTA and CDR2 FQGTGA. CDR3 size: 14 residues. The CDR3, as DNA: TGTGCCAGCAGCCTAGCCGCTAACACCGGGGAGCTGTTTTTT. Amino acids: CASSLAANTGELFF.

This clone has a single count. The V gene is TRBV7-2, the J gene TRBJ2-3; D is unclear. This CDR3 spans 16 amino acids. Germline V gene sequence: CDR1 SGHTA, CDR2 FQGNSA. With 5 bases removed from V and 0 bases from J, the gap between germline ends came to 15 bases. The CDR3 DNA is TGTGCCAGCAGCATTGTAGGCGGCAGTAGCACAGATACGCAGTATTTT. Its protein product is CASSIVGGSSTDTQYF. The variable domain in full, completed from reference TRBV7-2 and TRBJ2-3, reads GAGVSQSPSNKVTEKGKDVELRCDPISGHTALYWYRQSLGQGLEFLIYFQGNSAPDKSGLPSDRFSAERTGGSVSTLTIQRTQQEDSAVYLCASSIVGGSSTDTQYFGPGTRLTVL.

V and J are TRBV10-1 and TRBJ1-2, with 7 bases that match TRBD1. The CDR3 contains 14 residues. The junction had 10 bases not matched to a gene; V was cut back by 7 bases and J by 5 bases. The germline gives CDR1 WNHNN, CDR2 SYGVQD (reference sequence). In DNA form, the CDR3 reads TGCGCCAGCATGAAAAACAGGGGCAGGTATGGCTACACCTTC. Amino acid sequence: CASMKNRGRYGYTF.

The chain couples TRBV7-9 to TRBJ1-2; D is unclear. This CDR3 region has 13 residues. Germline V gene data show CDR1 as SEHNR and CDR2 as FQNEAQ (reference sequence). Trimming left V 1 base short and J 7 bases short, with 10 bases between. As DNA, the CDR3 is TGTGCCAGCAGCTTAGTAGAGGGCCCTGGCTACACCTTC. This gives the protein CASSLVEGPGYTF.

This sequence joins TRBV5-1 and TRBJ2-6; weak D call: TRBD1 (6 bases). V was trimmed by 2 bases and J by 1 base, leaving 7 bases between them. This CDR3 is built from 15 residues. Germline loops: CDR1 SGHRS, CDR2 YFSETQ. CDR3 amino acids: CASSFGQSGANVLTF. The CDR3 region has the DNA TGCGCCAGCAGCTTCGGACAGTCTGGGGCCAACGTCCTGACTTTC.

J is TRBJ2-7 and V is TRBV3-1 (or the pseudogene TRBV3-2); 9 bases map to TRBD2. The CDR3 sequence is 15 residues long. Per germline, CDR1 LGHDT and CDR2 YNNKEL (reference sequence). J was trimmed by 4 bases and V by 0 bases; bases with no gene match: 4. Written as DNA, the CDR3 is TGTGCCAGCAGCCAAGATAATAGCGGGGGTTACGAGCAGTACTTC. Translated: CASSQDNSGGYEQYF.

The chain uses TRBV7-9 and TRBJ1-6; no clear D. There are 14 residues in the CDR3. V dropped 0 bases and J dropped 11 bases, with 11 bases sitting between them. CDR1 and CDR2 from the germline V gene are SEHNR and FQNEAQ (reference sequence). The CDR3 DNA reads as TGTGCCAGCAGCTTAGCGACCAACAGAGCACCCCTCCACTTT. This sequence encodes CASSLATNRAPLHF.

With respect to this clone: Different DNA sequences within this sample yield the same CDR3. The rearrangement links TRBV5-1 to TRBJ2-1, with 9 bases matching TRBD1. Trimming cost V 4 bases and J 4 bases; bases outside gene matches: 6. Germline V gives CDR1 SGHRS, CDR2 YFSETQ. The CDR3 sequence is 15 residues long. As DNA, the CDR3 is TGCGCCAGCAGCCCGGGACAGGGCCCGTACAATGAGCAGTTCTTC. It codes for CASSPGQGPYNEQFF. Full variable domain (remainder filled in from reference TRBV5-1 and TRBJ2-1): KAGVTQTPRYLIKTRGQQVTLSCSPISGHRSVSWYQQTPGQGLQFLFEYFSETQRNKGNFPGRFSGRQFSNSRSEMNVSTLELGDSALYLCASSPGQGPYNEQFFGPGTRLTVL.

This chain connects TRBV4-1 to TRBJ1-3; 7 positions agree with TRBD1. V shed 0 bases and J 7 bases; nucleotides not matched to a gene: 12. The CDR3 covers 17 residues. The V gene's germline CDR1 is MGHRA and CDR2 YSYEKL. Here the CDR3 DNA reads TGCGCCAGCAGCCAAGATTCATTGCAGGGGGTATGGAACACCATATATTTT. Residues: CASSQDSLQGVWNTIYF.

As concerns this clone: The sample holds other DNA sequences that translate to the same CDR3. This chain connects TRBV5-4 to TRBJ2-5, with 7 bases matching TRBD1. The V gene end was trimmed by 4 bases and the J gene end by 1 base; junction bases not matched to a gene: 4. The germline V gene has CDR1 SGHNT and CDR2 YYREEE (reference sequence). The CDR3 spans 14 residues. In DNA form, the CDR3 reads TGTGCCAGCAGCCGAAACAGGGGCCAAGAGACCCAGTACTTC. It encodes CASSRNRGQETQYF.

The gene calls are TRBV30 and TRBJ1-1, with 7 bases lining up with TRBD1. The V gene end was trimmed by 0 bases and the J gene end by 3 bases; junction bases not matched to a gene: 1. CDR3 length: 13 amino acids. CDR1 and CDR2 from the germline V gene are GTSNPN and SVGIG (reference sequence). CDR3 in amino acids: CAWSVGQHTEAFF. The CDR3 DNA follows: TGTGCCTGGAGTGTGGGACAGCACACTGAAGCTTTCTTT.

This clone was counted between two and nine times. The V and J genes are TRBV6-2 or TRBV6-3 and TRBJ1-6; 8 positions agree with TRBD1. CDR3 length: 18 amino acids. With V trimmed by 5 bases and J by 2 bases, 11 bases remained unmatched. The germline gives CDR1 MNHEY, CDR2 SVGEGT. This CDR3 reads CASSHGQGIRTYNSPLHF. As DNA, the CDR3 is TGTGCCAGCAGTCACGGACAGGGAATAAGGACCTATAATTCACCCCTCCACTTT.

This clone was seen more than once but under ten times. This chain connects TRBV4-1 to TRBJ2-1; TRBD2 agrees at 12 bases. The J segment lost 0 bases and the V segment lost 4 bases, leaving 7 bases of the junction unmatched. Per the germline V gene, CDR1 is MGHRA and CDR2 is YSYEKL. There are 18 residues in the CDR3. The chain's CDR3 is CASSPRLAGASSYNEQFF. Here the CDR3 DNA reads TGCGCCAGCAGCCCTCGACTAGCGGGGGCCAGCTCCTACAATGAGCAGTTCTTC.

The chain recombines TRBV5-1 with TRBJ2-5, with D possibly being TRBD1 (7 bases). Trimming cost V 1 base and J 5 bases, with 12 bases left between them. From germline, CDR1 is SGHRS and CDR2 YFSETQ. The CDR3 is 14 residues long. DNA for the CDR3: TGCGCCAGCAGCTTGAGCAGGGGGGATGAGACCCAGTACTTC. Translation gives CASSLSRGDETQYF. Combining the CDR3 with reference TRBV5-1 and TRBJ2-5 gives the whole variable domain KAGVTQTPRYLIKTRGQQVTLSCSPISGHRSVSWYQQTPGQGLQFLFEYFSETQRNKGNFPGRFSGRQFSNSRSEMNVSTLELGDSALYLCASSLSRGDETQYFGPGTRLLVL.

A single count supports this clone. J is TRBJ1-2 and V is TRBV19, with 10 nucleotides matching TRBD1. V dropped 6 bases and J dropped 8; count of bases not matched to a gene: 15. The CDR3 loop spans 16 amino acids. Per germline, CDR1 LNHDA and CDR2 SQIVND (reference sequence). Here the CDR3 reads CASRDRQGASGEGYTF. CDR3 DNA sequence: TGTGCCAGTAGAGACAGACAGGGGGCGTCGGGTGAAGGCTACACCTTC.

The CDR3 spells CASSYSTGRRTEAFF. The DNA of the CDR3 is TGTGCCAGCAGTTACTCGACGGGGAGACGGACTGAAGCTTTCTTT. The V gene is TRBV6-5, the J gene TRBJ1-1, with D unclear. Germline assignment: CDR1 MNHEY and CDR2 SVGAGI. The CDR3 loop spans 15 amino acids. Trimming took 0 bases from V and 5 from J, leaving 13 bases between them.

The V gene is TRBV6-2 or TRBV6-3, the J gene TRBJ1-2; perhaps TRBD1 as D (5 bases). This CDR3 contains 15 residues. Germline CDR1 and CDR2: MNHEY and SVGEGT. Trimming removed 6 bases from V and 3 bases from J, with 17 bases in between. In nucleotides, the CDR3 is TGTGCCAGCAGCCGGGGACTCAGGGTGGACTATGGCTACACCTTC. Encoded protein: CASSRGLRVDYGYTF.

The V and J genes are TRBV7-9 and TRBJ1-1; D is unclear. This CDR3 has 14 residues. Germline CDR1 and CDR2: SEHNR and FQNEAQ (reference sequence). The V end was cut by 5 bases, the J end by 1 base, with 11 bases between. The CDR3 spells CASSPSAANTEAFF. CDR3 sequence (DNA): TGTGCCAGCAGCCCTAGTGCGGCGAACACTGAAGCTTTCTTT.

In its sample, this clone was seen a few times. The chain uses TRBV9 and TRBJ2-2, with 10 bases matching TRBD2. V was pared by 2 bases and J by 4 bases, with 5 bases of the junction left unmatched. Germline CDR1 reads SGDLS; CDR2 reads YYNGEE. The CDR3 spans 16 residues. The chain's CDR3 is CASSVLAGAPTGELFF. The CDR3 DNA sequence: TGTGCCAGCAGCGTTCTAGCGGGGGCCCCCACCGGGGAGCTGTTTTTT.

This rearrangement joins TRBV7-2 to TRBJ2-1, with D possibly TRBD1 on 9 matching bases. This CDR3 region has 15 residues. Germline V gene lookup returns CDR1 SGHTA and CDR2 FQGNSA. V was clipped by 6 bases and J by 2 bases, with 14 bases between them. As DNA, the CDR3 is TGTGCCAGCAGGCGGGGGGACAGGGCCTACAATGAGCAGTTCTTC. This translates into CASRRGDRAYNEQFF.

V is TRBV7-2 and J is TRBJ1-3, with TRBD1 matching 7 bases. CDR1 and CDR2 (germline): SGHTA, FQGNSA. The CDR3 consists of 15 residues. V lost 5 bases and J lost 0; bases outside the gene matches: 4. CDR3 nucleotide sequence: TGTGCCAGCAGCGCCGACAGGGCCTCTGGAAACACCATATATTTT. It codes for CASSADRASGNTIYF.